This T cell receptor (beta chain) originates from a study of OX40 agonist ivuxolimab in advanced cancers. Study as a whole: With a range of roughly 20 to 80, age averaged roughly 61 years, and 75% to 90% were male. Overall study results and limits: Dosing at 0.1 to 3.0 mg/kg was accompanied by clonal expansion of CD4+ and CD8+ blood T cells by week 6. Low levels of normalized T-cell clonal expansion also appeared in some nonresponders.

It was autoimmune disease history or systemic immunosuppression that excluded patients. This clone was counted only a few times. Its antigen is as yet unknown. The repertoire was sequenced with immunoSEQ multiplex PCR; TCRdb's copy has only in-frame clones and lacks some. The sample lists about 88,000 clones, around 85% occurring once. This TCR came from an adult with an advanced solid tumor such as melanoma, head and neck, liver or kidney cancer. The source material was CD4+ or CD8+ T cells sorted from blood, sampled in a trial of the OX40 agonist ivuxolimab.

CDR3 DNA sequence: TGTGCCAGCGGGACCGGGACAGTTGAAGCTTTCTTT. Translated, it gives CASGTGTVEAFF. The rearrangement uses TRBV27 and TRBJ1-1, with 7 bases fitting TRBD1. Germline trimming cut 8 bases from V and 7 bases from J; bases unmatched to any gene: 7. The CDR3 contains 12 residues. CDR1 is MNHEY, CDR2 SMNVEV, per germline (reference sequence).